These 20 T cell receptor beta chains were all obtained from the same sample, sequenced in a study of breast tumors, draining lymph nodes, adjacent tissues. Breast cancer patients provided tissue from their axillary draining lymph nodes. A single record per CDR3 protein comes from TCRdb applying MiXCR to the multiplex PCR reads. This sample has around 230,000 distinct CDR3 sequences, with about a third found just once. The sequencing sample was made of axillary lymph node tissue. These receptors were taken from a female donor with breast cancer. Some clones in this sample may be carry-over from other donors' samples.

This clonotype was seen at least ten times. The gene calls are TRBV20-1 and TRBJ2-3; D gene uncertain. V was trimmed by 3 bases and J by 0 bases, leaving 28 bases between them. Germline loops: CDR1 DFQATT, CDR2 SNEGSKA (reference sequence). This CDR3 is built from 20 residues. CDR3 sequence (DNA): TGCAGTGCTAGGCCCAGCCCCCTCCTGTCGGCGTACACTAGCACAGATACGCAGTATTTT. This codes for CSARPSPLLSAYTSTDTQYF.

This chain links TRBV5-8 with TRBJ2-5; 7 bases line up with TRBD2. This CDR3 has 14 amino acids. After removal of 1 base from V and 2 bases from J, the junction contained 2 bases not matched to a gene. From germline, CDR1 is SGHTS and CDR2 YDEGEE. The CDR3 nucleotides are TGTGCCAGCAGCTTGTGGGAGGGGCAAGAGACCCAGTACTTC. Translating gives CASSLWEGQETQYF.

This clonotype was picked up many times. The DNA of the CDR3 is TGTGCCAGTATGGGCACTTATAATTCACCCCTCCACTTT. This gives the protein CASMGTYNSPLHF. The chain links TRBV19 to TRBJ1-6; D ambiguous. V gave up 7 bases and J gave up 4 bases, with 8 bases separating them. The CDR3 totals 13 residues. CDR1 is LNHDA, CDR2 SQIVND, per germline (reference sequence).

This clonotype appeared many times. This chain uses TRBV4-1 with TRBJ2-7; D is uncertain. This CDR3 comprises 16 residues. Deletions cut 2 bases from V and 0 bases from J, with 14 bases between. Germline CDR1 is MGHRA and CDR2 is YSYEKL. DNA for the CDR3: TGCGCCAGCAGCCAACTAGTGCGTTCTTACTCCTACGAGCAGTACTTC. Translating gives CASSQLVRSYSYEQYF.

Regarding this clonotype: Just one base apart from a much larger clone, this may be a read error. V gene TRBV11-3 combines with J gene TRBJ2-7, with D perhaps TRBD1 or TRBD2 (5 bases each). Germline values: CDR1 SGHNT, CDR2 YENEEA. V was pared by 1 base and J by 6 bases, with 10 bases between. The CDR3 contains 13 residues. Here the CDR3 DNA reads TGTGCCAGCAGCTTAGGGGGGTCCCCCGAGCAGTACTTC. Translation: CASSLGGSPEQYF.

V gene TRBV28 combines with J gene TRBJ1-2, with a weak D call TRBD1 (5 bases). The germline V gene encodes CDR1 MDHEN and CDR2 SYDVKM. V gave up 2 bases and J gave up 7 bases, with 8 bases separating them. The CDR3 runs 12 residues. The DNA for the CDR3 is TGTGCCAGCAGTTTACGGCAGGGTGGCTACACCTTC. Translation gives CASSLRQGGYTF.

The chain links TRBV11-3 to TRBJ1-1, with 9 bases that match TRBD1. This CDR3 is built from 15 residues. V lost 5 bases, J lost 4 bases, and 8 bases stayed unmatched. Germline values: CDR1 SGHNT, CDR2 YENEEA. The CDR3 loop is CASSPRQGGSTEAFF. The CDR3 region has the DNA TGTGCCAGCAGCCCCAGACAGGGGGGGAGCACTGAAGCTTTCTTT.

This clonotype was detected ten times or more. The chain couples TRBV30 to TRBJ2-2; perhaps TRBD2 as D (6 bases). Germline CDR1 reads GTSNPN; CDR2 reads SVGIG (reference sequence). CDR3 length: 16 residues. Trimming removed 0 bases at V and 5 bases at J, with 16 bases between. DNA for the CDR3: TGTGCCTGGAGTGTACCCGGGGGTTTGTTGACCGGGGAGCTGTTTTTT. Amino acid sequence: CAWSVPGGLLTGELFF.

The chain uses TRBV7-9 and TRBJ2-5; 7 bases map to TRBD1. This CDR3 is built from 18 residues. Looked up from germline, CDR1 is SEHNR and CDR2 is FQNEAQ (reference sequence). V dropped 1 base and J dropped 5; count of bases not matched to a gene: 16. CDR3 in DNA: TGTGCCAGCAGCTTAGTCCTTCGGACCTTGGACAGGCGGGAGACCCAGTACTTC. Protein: CASSLVLRTLDRRETQYF.

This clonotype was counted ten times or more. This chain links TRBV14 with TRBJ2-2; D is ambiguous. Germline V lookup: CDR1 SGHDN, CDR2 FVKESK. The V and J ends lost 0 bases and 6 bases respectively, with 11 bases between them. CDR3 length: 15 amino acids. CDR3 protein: CASSQDRNRAGELFF. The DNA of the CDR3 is TGTGCCAGCAGCCAAGACCGGAACCGGGCCGGGGAGCTGTTTTTT.

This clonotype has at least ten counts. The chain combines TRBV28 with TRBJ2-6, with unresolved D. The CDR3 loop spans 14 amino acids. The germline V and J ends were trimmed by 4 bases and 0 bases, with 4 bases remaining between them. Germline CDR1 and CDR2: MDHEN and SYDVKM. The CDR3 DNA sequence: TGTGCCAGCAGTTGGTCCTCTGGGGCCAACGTCCTGACTTTC. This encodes CASSWSSGANVLTF. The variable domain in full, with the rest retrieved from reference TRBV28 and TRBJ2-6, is DVKVTQSSRYLVKRTGEKVFLECVQDMDHENMFWYRQDPGLGLRLIYFSYDVKMKEKGDIPEGYSVSREKKERFSLILESASTNQTSMYLCASSWSSGANVLTFGAGSRLTVL.

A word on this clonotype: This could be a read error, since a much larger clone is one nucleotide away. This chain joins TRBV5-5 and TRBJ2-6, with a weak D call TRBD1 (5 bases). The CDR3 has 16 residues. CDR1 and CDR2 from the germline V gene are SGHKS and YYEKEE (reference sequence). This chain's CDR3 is CASSLNGDSGANALTF. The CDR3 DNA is TGTGCCAGCAGCTTGAACGGTGACTCTGGGGCCAACGCCCTGACTTTC.

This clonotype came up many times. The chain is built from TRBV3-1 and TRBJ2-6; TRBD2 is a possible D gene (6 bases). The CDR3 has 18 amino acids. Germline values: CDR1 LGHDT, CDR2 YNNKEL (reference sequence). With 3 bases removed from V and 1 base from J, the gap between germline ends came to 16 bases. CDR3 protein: CASSQRRGSISGANVLTF. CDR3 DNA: TGTGCCAGCAGCCAGCGCCGGGGGTCTATATCTGGGGCCAACGTCCTGACTTTC.

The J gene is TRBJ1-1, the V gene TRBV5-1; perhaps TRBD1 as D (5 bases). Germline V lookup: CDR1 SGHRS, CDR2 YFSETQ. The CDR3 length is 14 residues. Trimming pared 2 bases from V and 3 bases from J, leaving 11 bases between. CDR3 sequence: CASSLQQVDTEAFF. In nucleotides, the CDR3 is TGCGCCAGCAGCTTACAACAGGTGGACACTGAAGCTTTCTTT. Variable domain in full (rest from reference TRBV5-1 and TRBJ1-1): KAGVTQTPRYLIKTRGQQVTLSCSPISGHRSVSWYQQTPGQGLQFLFEYFSETQRNKGNFPGRFSGRQFSNSRSEMNVSTLELGDSALYLCASSLQQVDTEAFFGQGTRLTVV.

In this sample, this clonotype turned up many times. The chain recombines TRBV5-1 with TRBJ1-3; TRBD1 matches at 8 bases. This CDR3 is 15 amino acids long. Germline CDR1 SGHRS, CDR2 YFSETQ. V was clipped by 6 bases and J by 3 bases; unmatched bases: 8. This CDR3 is CASTTQGAVGNTIYF. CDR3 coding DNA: TGCGCCAGCACTACCCAGGGGGCCGTTGGAAACACCATATATTTT.

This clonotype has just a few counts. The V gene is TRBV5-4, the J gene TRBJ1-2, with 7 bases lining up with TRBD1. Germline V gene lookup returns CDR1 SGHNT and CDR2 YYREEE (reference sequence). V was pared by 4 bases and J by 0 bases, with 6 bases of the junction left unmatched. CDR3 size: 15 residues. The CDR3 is CASSPGQASNYGYTF. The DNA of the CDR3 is TGTGCCAGCAGCCCAGGACAGGCATCTAACTATGGCTACACCTTC.

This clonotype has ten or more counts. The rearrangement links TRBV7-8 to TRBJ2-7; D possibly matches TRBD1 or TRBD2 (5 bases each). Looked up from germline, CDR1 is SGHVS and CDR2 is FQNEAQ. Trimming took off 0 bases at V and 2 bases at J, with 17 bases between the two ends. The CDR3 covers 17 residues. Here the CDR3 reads CASSLALAGKDTYEQYF. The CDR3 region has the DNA TGTGCCAGCAGCTTAGCACTGGCCGGGAAGGACACCTACGAGCAGTACTTC. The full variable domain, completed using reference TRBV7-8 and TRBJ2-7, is GAGVSQSPRYKVAKRGQDVALRCDPISGHVSLFWYQQALGQGPEFLTYFQNEAQLDKSGLPSDRFFAERPEGSVSTLKIQRTQQEDSAVYLCASSLALAGKDTYEQYFGPGTRLTVT.

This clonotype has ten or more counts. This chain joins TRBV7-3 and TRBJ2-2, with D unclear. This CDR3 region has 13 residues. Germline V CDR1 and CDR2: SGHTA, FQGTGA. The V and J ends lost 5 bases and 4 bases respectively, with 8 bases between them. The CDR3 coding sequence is TGTGCCAGCAGCCCGACTGGCACCGGGGAGCTGTTTTTT. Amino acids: CASSPTGTGELFF.

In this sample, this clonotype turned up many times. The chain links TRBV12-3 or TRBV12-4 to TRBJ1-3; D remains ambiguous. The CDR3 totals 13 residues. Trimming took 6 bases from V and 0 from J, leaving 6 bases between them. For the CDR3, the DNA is TGTGCCAGCAGCTCCTACTCTGGAAACACCATATATTTT. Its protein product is CASSSYSGNTIYF.

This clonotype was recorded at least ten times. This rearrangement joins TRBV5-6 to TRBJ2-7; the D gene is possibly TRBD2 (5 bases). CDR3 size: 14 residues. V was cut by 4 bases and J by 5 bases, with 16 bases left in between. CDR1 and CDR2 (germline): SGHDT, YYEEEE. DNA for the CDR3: TGTGCCAGCAGCCCTAGCCTAACTAGGAACGAGCAGTACTTC. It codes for CASSPSLTRNEQYF.